This T cell receptor beta chain emerged from a study of T cell responses to AZD1222 COVID-19 vaccine. For the study at large: Pooled together were second doses at about 4 or about 12 weeks.

Here immunoSEQ multiplex PCR was the method, and the copy in TCRdb shows in-frame clones only, minus some. The sample holds some 140,000 clones; about 94% are singletons and the top ten take 0.75% to 0.95%. CDR3 length: 15 amino acids. Germline assignment: CDR1 KGHSH and CDR2 LQKENI. V gave up 2 bases and J gave up 5 bases, with 15 bases separating them. The source was peripheral blood, collected on day 0 of AZD1222 vaccination. The sequence was obtained from an adult in good health. The gene calls are TRBV18 and TRBJ1-2; TRBD1 is a possible D gene (6 bases). The CDR3 DNA is TGTGCCAGCTCACCAGCCTTCGACAGGCCTTATGGCTACACCTTC. Protein product: CASSPAFDRPYGYTF. Together with reference TRBV18 and TRBJ1-2, the CDR3 gives the full variable domain: NAGVMQNPRHLVRRRGQEARLRCSPMKGHSHVYWYRQLPEEGLKFMVYLQKENIIDESGMPKERFSAEFPKEGPSILRIQQVVRGDSAAYFCASSPAFDRPYGYTFGSGTRLTVV.